This TCR beta chain was obtained from a study of T-cell memory formation after mild COVID-19. Germline V lookup: CDR1 SGHDT, CDR2 YYEEEE. After removal of 1 base from V and 2 bases from J, the junction contained 5 bases not matched to a gene. The CDR3 length is 15 residues. Via MiXCR, TCRdb re-called the 5' RACE reads, giving one row per CDR3 protein. The data show around 300,000 distinct CDR3 sequences, roughly 8% seen once. The clonotype was recovered from a man between 18 and 29 years old who had mild COVID-19 (a few samples of this study predate the infection). Cell type and time point are not known. The chain combines TRBV5-6 with TRBJ1-1; 7 bases fit TRBD1. The sequenced material came from PBMCs or a T cell subset sorted from them (not recorded which). CDR3 residues: CASSLIDRVNTEAFF. The CDR3 nucleotides read TGTGCCAGCAGCTTGATTGACAGGGTTAACACTGAAGCTTTCTTT.